Sequencing of this T cell receptor beta chain was carried out in a study of identifying expanded T cells in peripheral blood. Findings and limits, study-wide: Differentially abundant clones: roughly 1.2 between replicates, 16.4 at roughly 13 days, around 19 at four. Clone count variance between roughly 2-week samples rose with total template count.

Libraries were prepared by immunoSEQ multiplex PCR; TCRdb keeps only in-frame clonotypes and omits some of them. The sample holds around 56,000 clones; about 80% are singletons and the top ten take roughly 18%. For this clone: Antigen specificity is unknown.

No infections or other immune events were documented during collection. Trimming shortened V by 2 bases and J by 0 bases, and 6 bases separated the two germline ends. Germline V gene lookup returns CDR1 SGHDT and CDR2 YYEEEE. The CDR3 loop spans 14 amino acids. This sequence originates from a person aged 18 to 75 in good health. The sequencing sample was made of blood. The V and J genes are TRBV5-6 and TRBJ2-1; D uncertain. The CDR3 is CASSFRSSYNEQFF. In DNA form, the CDR3 reads TGTGCCAGCAGCTTTCGGAGCTCCTACAATGAGCAGTTCTTC.